The present T cell receptor beta chain was sequenced within a study of cytomegalovirus exposure and HLA in healthy donors. Study-level findings and limits: In the 120 or so validation repertoires, just under 95% of cluster scores exceeded 0, per a later analysis.

On this clone itself: As yet, its antigen is unknown.

Germline V lookup: CDR1 SGHAT, CDR2 FQNNGV. V was trimmed by 5 bases and J by 8 bases, leaving 9 bases between them. The CDR3 spans 11 residues. The method was immunoSEQ multiplex PCR; TCRdb's version includes in-frame clones alone and lacks a portion of them. The profile covers 78,000 or so clones, with about 94% appearing a single time and under 4% taken by the ten largest. Sample: PBMCs. The source is a woman aged 18-30 years in good health and CMV-seropositive. The rearrangement uses TRBV11-2 and TRBJ1-2; D unresolved. As DNA, the CDR3 is TGTGCCAGCAGCACTCGCCGGGGCTACACCTTC. Translation: CASSTRRGYTF.